This T cell receptor (beta chain) was captured in a study of breast tumors, draining lymph nodes, adjacent tissues (dated by TCRdb to about 2016). Context from the whole study: In breast cancer patients, the study compared the TCR beta repertoires of tumor, adjacent nontumor tissue and axillary lymph nodes. The study aimed to assess the relationships and possible T-cell exchange between tumor, surrounding tissue and draining lymph node repertoires in human breast cancer. Results the study describes overall, beyond this receptor: The study presented the conclusion that tumor T cells originate in lymph nodes as consistent with a hypothesis, not as something directly demonstrated. The similarity between tumor and nontumor tissue repertoires was significantly greater in luminal-like breast cancer than in basal-like breast cancer. Tumor T-cell repertoires showed less diversity than lymph node repertoires and more diversity than nontumor tissue repertoires, and tumor T-cell repertoires showed preferential V and J gene usage. A scenario in which most tumor T cells derive from the lymph node and then expand within tumor tissue was judged to be consistent with the data.

This clonotype was picked up many times. Its antigen is unknown. Base qualities are missing; no much larger clone stands one base away. CDR1 and CDR2 are drawn from the germline V gene (reference sequence): DFQATT, SNEGSKA. V loses 7 bases of germline sequence and J loses 0 bases, and the interval between the two ends is 18 bases. From the cysteine through the phenylalanine, the CDR3 covers 15 amino acids. This entry keeps only the CDR3 DNA: 45 bases, framed from base 1. The axillary draining lymph nodes of breast cancer patients were the source of the lymph node samples. TCRdb names Illumina HiSeq 2000 as the instrument used. Multiplex PCR amplification was used to generate the TCR beta chain libraries. High-throughput sequencing was used to analyze the amplified TCR beta chain products. In TCRdb, the public reads were trimmed at Q25 with fastp and aligned with MiXCR, with productive beta chains retained. Duplicate CDR3 protein sequences are folded into a single record with the most common DNA and genes. The sample table records about 94,000 distinct CDR3 sequences; approximately 28% of these occur just once. The top ten hold 7.5% to 10% of the sample.

Rearrangement joined TRBV20-1 to TRBJ1-1, with a tentative D gene TRBD1 over 6 matching bases. The origin of this receptor is a female donor with breast cancer. Some clones in this sample may be carry-over from other donors' samples. Source material: axillary lymph node tissue. Here the CDR3 is given as CSGTVGPSMNTEAFF. In nucleotide form, the sequence is TGCAGTGGGACAGTTGGGCCCTCGATGAACACTGAAGCTTTCTTT.